This note documents a single TCR beta chain sequence. Sequencing used immunoSEQ multiplex PCR; TCRdb keeps in-frame clones, though not all of them. Here the sample spans some 110,000 clones, approximately 94% being singletons. This sample is part of a study of siplizumab effects on memory and regulatory T cells. CDR1 and CDR2 (germline): KGHSH, LQKENI. This CDR3 is 19 amino acids long. V was clipped by 3 bases and J by 0 bases; unmatched bases: 11. This sequence originates from a human donor in good health. This chain joins TRBV18 and TRBJ2-6; 7 nucleotides match TRBD2. The sequencing sample was made of CD4+ T cells sorted from blood. This CDR3 reads CASSPQSGKSGSGANVLTF. The CDR3 bases are TGTGCCAGCTCACCCCAAAGCGGGAAGTCGGGCTCTGGGGCCAACGTCCTGACTTTC.